This T cell receptor (beta chain) is from a study of T cells in Graves' hyperthyroidism and ophthalmopathy. RNA transcripts were the template for amplifying TCR beta CDR3 regions. An initial round of RT-PCR targeting the TCR CDR3 relied on the HTBI primer set. TCRdb passed the multiplex PCR reads through MiXCR, listing each CDR3 protein once. The data show hundreds of thousands of distinct CDR3 sequences, approximately 15% seen once. This clonotype was recorded many times. The CDR3 extends over 13 amino acids. Germline V gene lookup returns CDR1 SNHLY and CDR2 FYNNEI. The V end was cut by 3 bases, the J end by 4 bases, with 9 bases between.

The V and J genes are TRBV2 and TRBJ1-1; possibly TRBD1 for D (6 bases). The clonotype comes from a woman aged 18-30 years with Graves' hyperthyroidism. Sequences were obtained from blood. CDR3 coding DNA: TGTGCCAGCAGTGACAGGGGAGGCACTGAAGCTTTCTTT. It translates to CASSDRGGTEAFF.